This T cell receptor beta chain was profiled in a study of beta chain features in type 1 diabetes. Study results and caveats: When Type 1 diabetes patients were examined, their TCRB CDR3s proved moderately but significantly shorter in all four CD4+ subsets.

About this clone: Its cognate antigen is unknown.

Investigators reverse transcribed all isolated RNA, so they sequenced expressed TCRB transcripts. Sequencing used immunoSEQ multiplex PCR; TCRdb keeps in-frame clones, though not all of them. Of 300,000 or so clones listed, approximately 13% were seen once; the top ten hold roughly 0.016%. Germline V gene sequence: CDR1 SGDLS, CDR2 YYNGEE. V was cut by 0 bases and J by 5 bases, with 11 bases left in between. CDR3 length: 15 residues. The TCR comes from a young woman with type 1 diabetes. The genes are TRBV9 and TRBJ2-2; no clear D. Sequenced material: naive CD4+ T cells from blood. The chain's CDR3 is CASSVDLRSTGELFF. The CDR3 region has the DNA TGTGCCAGCAGCGTAGATCTAAGGAGTACCGGGGAGCTGTTTTTT.